Listed here are 32 T cell receptor beta chains from one sample, sequenced in a study of molecular identifiers for immune sequencing clone quantification. TCRdb called the PCR reads again in MiXCR, with one record for every CDR3 protein. The data show 300,000 to 350,000 distinct CDR3 sequences, around a fifth seen once. Sequencing used naive CD8+ T cells from blood, with Jurkat cell RNA spiked in. Subset given: FACS-sorted CD8+CD4-CCR7+CD45RA+ naive T cells. These receptor sequences come from a human donor in good health. Some libraries in this study had Jurkat cell RNA spiked in.

The table lists this clonotype with many counts. CDR3 nucleotide sequence: TGTGCCAGCAGTGAGGCAGACCCGGAATATCAGCCCCAGCATTTT. It codes for CASSEADPEYQPQHF. The chain carries TRBV2 and TRBJ1-5; no firm D call. The CDR3 has 15 amino acids. V was pared by 3 bases and J by 5 bases, with 14 bases between. Germline CDR1 is SNHLY and CDR2 is FYNNEI.

This clonotype was recorded at least ten times. V gene TRBV28 combines with J gene TRBJ2-3; either TRBD1 or TRBD2 may fit D (5 bases each). The CDR3 loop spans 16 amino acids. V was trimmed by 6 bases and J by 2 bases, leaving 18 bases between them. The V gene's germline CDR1 is MDHEN and CDR2 SYDVKM. CDR3 DNA: TGTGCCAGCAGCCCAAGGGACGGTTTGGTCACAGATACGCAGTATTTT. It codes for CASSPRDGLVTDTQYF.

Concerning this clonotype: A read error is possible here, since a much larger clone lies one base away. The chain joins TRBV5-3 to TRBJ1-4; weak D call: TRBD1 (5 bases). TRBV5-3 is marked as an open reading frame, function uncertain. The CDR3 spans 14 residues. CDR3 sequence reads: CASSWWGSSEKLFF. CDR3 in DNA: TGTGCCAGCAGCTGGTGGGGGTCTAGTGAAAAACTGTTTTTT.

This clonotype was observed many times. The chain has TRBV5-1 and TRBJ2-1, with TRBD2 identical over 10 bases. CDR3 length equals 18 residues. Germline values: CDR1 SGHRS, CDR2 YFSETQ. Losses at the gene ends were 3 bases for V and 3 bases for J; bases not matched to a gene: 12. The CDR3 is CASSYLAGATLGYNEQFF. Here the CDR3 DNA reads TGCGCCAGCAGCTATCTAGCGGGGGCTACCCTGGGCTACAATGAGCAGTTCTTC.

This clonotype was seen ten or more times. The genes are TRBV19 and TRBJ2-2; the match to TRBD1 covers 7 bases. This CDR3 comprises 12 residues. Germline V gives CDR1 LNHDA, CDR2 SQIVND (reference sequence). J gave up 7 bases and V 10 bases, and 6 bases lay outside the gene matches. This chain's CDR3 is CATSGQFGELFF. DNA for the CDR3: TGTGCCACCTCGGGACAGTTCGGGGAGCTGTTTTTT. Together with reference TRBV19 and TRBJ2-2, the CDR3 gives the full variable domain: DGGITQSPKYLFRKEGQNVTLSCEQNLNHDAMYWYRQDPGQGLRLIYYSQIVNDFQKGDIAEGYSVSREKKESFPLTVTSAQKNPTAFYLCATSGQFGELFFGEGSRLTVL.

To note about this clonotype: A much larger clone sits a single nucleotide away, making a read error possible. This sequence joins TRBV3-1 and TRBJ2-5, with a tentative D call TRBD2 (5 bases). The J call could be wrong; TRBJ2-1 is a better fit for the DNA end. The CDR3 is made up of 15 amino acids. Looked up from germline, CDR1 is LGHDT and CDR2 is YNNKEL (reference sequence). CDR3: CASSPGSGWCNEQFF. CDR3 in DNA: TGTGCCAGCAGCCCGGGGAGTGGTTGGTGCAATGAGCAGTTCTTC.

This clonotype has a count of ten or more. The gene calls are TRBV5-1 and TRBJ2-7; D is ambiguous. The CDR3 is 15 residues long. Trimming removed 0 bases from V and 2 bases from J, with 12 bases in between. Germline V gene data show CDR1 as SGHRS and CDR2 as YFSETQ. The CDR3 is CASSLAAQDPYEQYF. In nucleotides, the CDR3 is TGCGCCAGCAGCTTGGCCGCCCAGGACCCCTACGAGCAGTACTTC.

This clonotype was counted ten times or more. The CDR3 protein is CASSLRSVGYTEAFF. For the CDR3, the DNA is TGTGCCAGCAGCTTACGGTCGGTTGGGTACACTGAAGCTTTCTTT. This sequence joins TRBV13 and TRBJ1-1; D gene ambiguous. This CDR3 has 15 amino acids. V shed 2 bases and J shed 3 bases, with 13 bases lying between them. Looked up from germline, CDR1 is PRHDT and CDR2 is FYEKMQ (reference sequence).

There are a few counts of this clonotype. The rearrangement uses TRBV5-5 and TRBJ1-6, with D hard to call. V lost 5 bases and J 13 bases, leaving 13 bases between the germline ends. Germline CDR1 and CDR2: SGHKS and YYEKEE (reference sequence). This CDR3 is built from 12 residues. CDR3 amino acids: CASSSDPRPLHF. DNA of the CDR3: TGTGCCAGCAGTTCCGACCCGCGGCCCCTCCACTTT.

This clonotype was seen at least ten times. The chain's CDR3 is CASSHLNTEAFF. The CDR3 coding sequence is TGTGCCAGCAGCCACTTGAACACTGAAGCTTTCTTT. The chain is built from TRBV3-1 and TRBJ1-1; D is uncertain. The germline gives CDR1 LGHDT, CDR2 YNNKEL (reference sequence). The CDR3 loop spans 12 amino acids. V dropped 3 bases and J dropped 0 bases, with 2 bases sitting between them.

The sample holds many counts of this clonotype. V usage is TRBV6-5 and J usage is TRBJ2-3; no reliable D call. This CDR3 is 15 amino acids long. The V and J ends lost 6 bases and 0 bases respectively, with 13 bases between them. Germline-derived CDR1 and CDR2 are MNHEY and SVGAGI. The CDR3 sequence is CASSSTTASTDTQYF. As DNA, the CDR3 is TGTGCCAGCAGCTCGACGACGGCTAGCACAGATACGCAGTATTTT.

The chain employs TRBV12-3 or TRBV12-4 and TRBJ2-7, with 9 bases lining up with TRBD1. V lost 7 bases to trimming and J lost 1 base; unmatched junction nucleotides: 2. This CDR3 contains 13 residues. The chain's CDR3 is CASKGTGSYEQYF. The DNA of the CDR3 is TGTGCCAGCAAAGGGACAGGGTCCTACGAGCAGTACTTC.

This clonotype appeared a few times. The CDR3 is CASSPGKGPYNEQFF. Here the CDR3 DNA reads TGTGCCAGCTCACCAGGGAAGGGGCCTTACAATGAGCAGTTCTTC. J is TRBJ2-1 and V is TRBV18; maybe TRBD1 (5 bases). V lost 2 bases, J lost 4 bases, and 12 bases lay in between. The CDR3 consists of 15 residues. Per germline, CDR1 KGHSH and CDR2 LQKENI. Filled out from reference TRBV18 and TRBJ2-1, the complete variable domain reads NAGVMQNPRHLVRRRGQEARLRCSPMKGHSHVYWYRQLPEEGLKFMVYLQKENIIDESGMPKERFSAEFPKEGPSILRIQQVVRGDSAAYFCASSPGKGPYNEQFFGPGTRLTVL.

Concerning this clonotype: A read error may produce the germline difference seen at one junction end. The rearrangement uses TRBV4-1 and TRBJ2-5; 13 bases match TRBD2. CDR1 and CDR2 from the germline V gene are MGHRA and YSYEKL. This CDR3 comprises 17 residues. This CDR3 is CTSSQIQLAGGQETQYF. CDR3 nucleotide sequence: TGCACCAGCAGCCAAATCCAACTAGCGGGGGGGCAAGAGACCCAGTACTTC.

Of note for this clonotype: At one boundary the junction diverges from the germline segment, which might be a read error. The chain has TRBV4-2 and TRBJ2-4, with D perhaps matching TRBD2 (6 bases). Germline V CDR1 and CDR2: LGHNA, YNFKEQ. This CDR3 comprises 14 residues. The CDR3 bases are TGTGCCAGCGGCCACCAGGGACTTGAAAACATTCAGTACTTC. This sequence encodes CASGHQGLENIQYF.

Comment on this clonotype: A much more abundant neighbour one base away suggests this may be a read error. The chain couples TRBV20-1 to TRBJ2-7; D gene unclear. V lost 5 bases and J lost 9, with 11 bases in between. Germline V gives CDR1 DFQATT, CDR2 SNEGSKA (reference sequence). CDR3 length equals 10 residues. The CDR3 sequence is CSARTTVQYF. CDR3 bases: TGCAGTGCTCGGACGACTGTGCAGTACTTC.

This chain joins TRBV7-9 and TRBJ2-3; 10 bases line up with TRBD2. V gave up 2 bases and J gave up 2 bases; unmatched junction bases: 16. This CDR3 contains 20 residues. Germline assignment: CDR1 SEHNR and CDR2 FQNEAQ (reference sequence). The CDR3, as DNA: TGTGCCAGCAGCTTACGACTAGCGGGCGCCTCGGGCCCACTCACAGATACGCAGTATTTT. Translating it yields CASSLRLAGASGPLTDTQYF. Supplemented by reference TRBV7-9 and TRBJ2-3, the full variable domain reads DTGVSQNPRHKITKRGQNVTFRCDPISEHNRLYWYRQTLGQGPEFLTYFQNEAQLEKSRLLSDRFSAERPKGSFSTLEIQRTEQGDSAMYLCASSLRLAGASGPLTDTQYFGPGTRLTVL.

The rearrangement joins TRBV4-1 to TRBJ2-6; a weak D match, TRBD1 (6 bases). The CDR3 has 13 amino acids. V was pared by 4 bases and J by 5 bases, with 6 bases between. The germline gives CDR1 MGHRA, CDR2 YSYEKL. The CDR3 nucleotides read TGCGCCAGCAGCCGGGACAGGGCCAACGTCCTGACTTTC. Its protein product is CASSRDRANVLTF.

This clonotype was detected once. A much bigger clone sits one base away, suggesting this may be a read error. This chain joins TRBV4-3 and TRBJ2-2; no clear D. This CDR3 has 16 residues. Per the germline V gene, CDR1 is LGHNA and CDR2 is YSLEER. Trimming pared 6 bases from V and 4 bases from J, leaving 18 bases between. CDR3 loop: CASSRAFPLGTGELFF. The CDR3 DNA follows: TGCGCCAGCAGTCGCGCATTCCCCCTCGGCACCGGGGAGCTGTTTTTT.

At least ten counts were recorded for this clonotype. The V call is TRBV6-5, the J call TRBJ1-4; 7 nucleotides line up with TRBD1. The ends lost 4 bases at V and 7 bases at J; junction bases unmatched: 3. Germline loops: CDR1 MNHEY, CDR2 SVGAGI. CDR3 size: 13 residues. For the CDR3, the DNA is TGTGCCAGCAGTTCAAGGGGGCCTGAAAAACTGTTTTTT. Its translation: CASSSRGPEKLFF.

As concerns this clonotype: This may arise from a read error, as a much more abundant clone is one base away. The chain recombines TRBV19 with TRBJ1-4; D ambiguous. This CDR3 region has 14 residues. CDR1 LNHDA and CDR2 SQIVND come from the germline V gene (reference sequence). Trimming shortened V by 5 bases and J by 6 bases, and 13 bases separated the two germline ends. CDR3 sequence reads: CASSHGRMDEKLFF. CDR3 bases: TGTGCCAGTAGTCATGGCAGGATGGATGAAAAACTGTTTTTT.

At least ten counts were recorded for this clonotype. The chain combines TRBV2 with TRBJ2-7; TRBD2 is a possible D gene (5 bases). This CDR3 is built from 13 residues. Germline CDR1 is SNHLY and CDR2 is FYNNEI. Trimming took 3 bases from V and 3 from J, leaving 9 bases between them. The DNA for the CDR3 is TGTGCCAGCAGTGAGTATGCGGGCTACGAGCAGTACTTC. Translated: CASSEYAGYEQYF.

This clonotype was counted many times. The chain employs TRBV6-5 and TRBJ2-5; possible D gene TRBD1, 6 bases. In germline, CDR1 is MNHEY, CDR2 SVGAGI. V dropped 5 bases and J dropped 1 base, with 11 bases sitting between them. This CDR3 is 14 amino acids long. For the CDR3, the DNA is TGTGCCAGCAGTAACGGACAGAGCCAAGAGACCCAGTACTTC. Translating gives CASSNGQSQETQYF.

Remarks on this clonotype: One junction end disagrees with the germline gene, perhaps due to a read error. The V and J genes are TRBV7-2 and TRBJ2-5, with a possible D match to TRBD1 (7 bases). Germline V gives CDR1 SGHTA, CDR2 FQGNSA. The CDR3 is 15 amino acids. The CDR3 nucleotides read TGTGCCAGCAGCGAACGGACAGGAGGGCAAGAGACCCAGCACTTC. The encoded protein is CASSERTGGQETQHF.

The sample holds many counts of this clonotype. The chain couples TRBV13 to TRBJ2-3, with D perhaps TRBD1 or TRBD2 (6 bases each). The CDR3 loop spans 14 amino acids. Germline V lookup: CDR1 PRHDT, CDR2 FYEKMQ (reference sequence). V was cut by 1 base and J by 4 bases, with 9 bases left in between. In DNA, the CDR3 is TGTGCCAGCAGCTTAGATCGGGGGCCAGATACGCAGTATTTT. It codes for CASSLDRGPDTQYF.

This clonotype has at least ten counts. J is TRBJ2-2 and V is TRBV20-1; 8 positions agree with TRBD1. This CDR3 contains 13 residues. J was trimmed by 7 bases and V by 3 bases; bases with no gene match: 4. The germline V gene encodes CDR1 DFQATT and CDR2 SNEGSKA (reference sequence). CDR3 sequence reads: CSARTGVGGELFF. The DNA for the CDR3 is TGCAGTGCTAGGACAGGGGTTGGCGGGGAGCTGTTTTTT.

Many counts were recorded for this clonotype. The chain is built from TRBV7-9 and TRBJ2-2, with D uncertain. Germline V lookup: CDR1 SEHNR, CDR2 FQNEAQ (reference sequence). The CDR3 covers 15 residues. Trimming removed 4 bases from V and 6 bases from J, with 15 bases in between. The CDR3: CASSSHLRLSGELFF. The DNA for the CDR3 is TGTGCCAGCAGCTCCCACCTCCGGTTATCCGGGGAGCTGTTTTTT.

The chain carries TRBV4-3 and TRBJ2-7; D is uncertain. CDR3 length: 13 amino acids. Germline CDR1 reads LGHNA; CDR2 reads YSLEER. Trimming stripped 0 bases from V and 3 bases from J, with 6 bases between. CDR3 region: CASSQDGLYEQYF. The CDR3 nucleotides read TGCGCCAGCAGCCAAGACGGGCTCTACGAGCAGTACTTC.

Remarks on this clonotype: Given a much more abundant clone one base away, this may be a read error. This CDR3 is missing its conserved last phenylalanine or tryptophan, likely due to a read error. The chain joins TRBV5-3 to TRBJ1-1, with D hard to call. TRBV5-3 is placed among ORFs of uncertain function. The CDR3 totals 14 residues. CDR3 residues: CASSLGTRATEAFL. As DNA, the CDR3 is TGTGCCAGCAGCTTGGGAACACGGGCCACTGAAGCTTTCCTT.

In its sample, this clonotype was seen a few times. The V and J genes are TRBV20-1 and TRBJ1-5; TRBD1 aligns across 8 bases. With V trimmed by 0 bases and J by 3 bases, 7 bases remained unmatched. The CDR3 totals 16 residues. The germline CDR1 and CDR2 sequences are DFQATT and SNEGSKA (reference sequence). CDR3 bases: TGCAGTGCTAGAGATTACGGGACAGGATTCAATCAGCCCCAGCATTTT. Its protein is CSARDYGTGFNQPQHF.

The table lists this clonotype with a few counts. V gene TRBV15 combines with J gene TRBJ1-6; the D gene is possibly TRBD1 (6 bases). CDR1 is LNHNV, CDR2 YYDKDF, per germline (reference sequence). This CDR3 comprises 13 residues. V lost 3 bases and J lost 7, with 7 bases in between. This chain's CDR3 is CATSRDRNSPLHF. In nucleotides, the CDR3 is TGTGCCACCAGCAGGGACAGAAATTCACCCCTCCACTTT. The full variable domain, in which reference TRBV15 and TRBJ1-6 provide the parts outside the CDR3, is DAMVIQNPRYQVTQFGKPVTLSCSQTLNHNVMYWYQQKSSQAPKLLFHYYDKDFNNEADTPDNFQSRRPNTSFCFLDIRSPGLGDTAMYLCATSRDRNSPLHFGNGTRLTVT.

This clonotype was seen ten or more times. The chain has TRBV12-3 or TRBV12-4 and TRBJ1-6, with D perhaps matching TRBD1 (6 bases). The V end lost 5 bases, the J end lost 0 bases, and 8 bases lay between the germline ends. CDR3 length: 15 residues. The CDR3 nucleotides read TGTGCCAGCAGTGGGGGGCTCTCCTATAATTCACCCCTCCACTTT. Encoded protein: CASSGGLSYNSPLHF.